The text below deals with one T cell receptor (beta chain). This table comes from immunoSEQ multiplex PCR, and its TCRdb copy is limited to in-frame clones, with some not included. The table lists over 150,000 clones, around 90% of them singletons. This record comes from a study of T cell responses to AZD1222 COVID-19 vaccine. Trimming removed 8 bases from V and 4 bases from J; junction bases left unmatched: 7. Germline V gene sequence: CDR1 LGHDT, CDR2 YNNKEL (reference sequence). The CDR3 has 16 amino acids. Sample: peripheral blood, taken on day 0 of AZD1222 vaccination. This receptor was identified in an adult in good health. V and J are TRBV3-1 (or the pseudogene TRBV3-2) and TRBJ2-3, with TRBD2 matching 15 bases. CDR3 loop: CASWTSGGVGADTQYF. As DNA, the CDR3 is TGTGCCAGCTGGACTAGCGGGGGGGTAGGAGCAGATACGCAGTATTTT.